This T cell receptor (beta chain) was observed in a study of Graves' ophthalmopathy and Graves' hyperthyroidism. Transcripts of RNA were the source for amplifying TCR beta CDR3 regions. Amplification began with first-round RT-PCR using HTBI primers, then second-round multiplex PCR was performed. TCRdb analysed the multiplex PCR reads with MiXCR anew, one entry per CDR3 protein. The sample carries approximately 700,000 distinct CDR3 sequences, about two fifths recorded once. This clonotype showed up many times. This CDR3 comprises 15 residues. Trimming at V came to 1 base and at J to 6 bases, leaving 3 bases not matched to a gene. The germline gives CDR1 LGHNT, CDR2 FRNRAP.

The sequence was obtained from an adult man with Graves' ophthalmopathy. Material for sequencing was peripheral blood. V is TRBV12-5 and J is TRBJ1-6; 7 bases are a match to TRBD1. Here the CDR3 DNA reads TGTGCTAGTGGTTTGGCGACAGGGCTTAATTCACCCCTCCACTTT. Residues: CASGLATGLNSPLHF.